This T cell receptor beta chain was identified in a study of shared clonotypes between healthy human individuals. V shed 6 bases and J 0 bases; nucleotides not matched to a gene: 7. The CDR3 consists of 15 residues. Germline values: CDR1 SNHLY, CDR2 FYNNEI. The table came from immunoSEQ multiplex PCR; TCRdb's copy has only in-frame clones and leaves some out. In the table there are millions of clones, about 92% of which are singletons. This sequence joins TRBV2 and TRBJ1-1, with 7 nucleotides matching TRBD1. This TCR came from a man younger than 35 in good health. The sequenced sample was naive CD4+ T cells sorted from blood. Subset noted: CD45RA+ positively selected. CDR3 nucleotide sequence: TGTGCCAGCAGGGTGGAGGGACAGATGAACACTGAAGCTTTCTTT. Its translation is CASRVEGQMNTEAFF.